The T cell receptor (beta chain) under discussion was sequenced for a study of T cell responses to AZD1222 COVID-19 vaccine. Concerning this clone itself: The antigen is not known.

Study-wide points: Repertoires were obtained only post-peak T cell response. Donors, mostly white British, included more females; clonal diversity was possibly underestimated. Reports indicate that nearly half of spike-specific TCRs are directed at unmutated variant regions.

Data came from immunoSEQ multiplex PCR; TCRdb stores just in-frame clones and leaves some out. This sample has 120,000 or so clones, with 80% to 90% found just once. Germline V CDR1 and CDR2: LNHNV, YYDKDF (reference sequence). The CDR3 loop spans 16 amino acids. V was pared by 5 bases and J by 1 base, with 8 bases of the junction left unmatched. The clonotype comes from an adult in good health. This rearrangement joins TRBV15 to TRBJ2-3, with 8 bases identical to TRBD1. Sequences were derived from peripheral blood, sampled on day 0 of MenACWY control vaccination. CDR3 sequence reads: CATSPIAGGGTDTQYF. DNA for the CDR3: TGTGCCACCAGCCCGATCGCAGGGGGCGGCACAGATACGCAGTATTTT.